Listed here are 19 T cell receptor beta chains from one sample, sequenced in a study of OX40 agonist ivuxolimab in advanced cancers. Using immunoSEQ multiplex PCR, the repertoire was profiled, and TCRdb retains in-frame clones only, with some absent. The table lists about 62,000 clones, around 79% of them singletons. The sequenced sample was CD4+ or CD8+ T cells sorted from blood, obtained in a trial of the OX40 agonist ivuxolimab. The receptors shown here come from an adult with an advanced solid tumor such as melanoma, head and neck, liver or kidney cancer.

V and J are TRBV6-1 and TRBJ2-7; possible D gene TRBD1, 6 bases. Trimming stripped 2 bases from V and 6 bases from J, with 8 bases between. The CDR3 covers 12 residues. CDR1 is MNHNS and CDR2 is SASEGT in the germline V gene. This CDR3 is CASSEWTVEQYF. For the CDR3, the DNA is TGTGCCAGCAGTGAATGGACAGTCGAGCAGTACTTC.

Of note for this clone: The junction departs from germline at one end; a sequencing error may be responsible. The chain uses TRBV6-5 and TRBJ2-7, with TRBD1 identical over 9 bases. The CDR3 contains 15 residues. Germline-derived CDR1 and CDR2 are MNHEY and SVGAGI. The CDR3 nucleotides read TGTGCCATCAGTGTTGCCGGGACAGGGTACTACGAGCAGTACTTC. This codes for CAISVAGTGYYEQYF.

In its sample, this clone was seen a few times. V usage is TRBV11-2 and J usage is TRBJ2-1, with D hard to call. This CDR3 is 14 amino acids long. From germline, CDR1 is SGHAT and CDR2 FQNNGV. Trimming left V 6 bases short and J 8 bases short, with 17 bases between. CDR3 sequence reads: CASSGSVRPDEQFF. For the CDR3, the DNA is TGTGCCAGCAGTGGGTCCGTGCGCCCGGATGAGCAGTTCTTC.

The chain employs TRBV10-3 and TRBJ2-7, with D maybe TRBD2 (6 bases). The germline gives CDR1 ENHRY, CDR2 SYGVKD. V was cut by 0 bases and J by 4 bases, with 16 bases left in between. CDR3 size: 16 residues. The CDR3 nucleotides are TGTGCCATCAGTGAGTCTGTGGGGGGAGAGTGGTACGAGCAGTACTTC. Translating it yields CAISESVGGEWYEQYF.

With regard to this clone: Other DNA sequences in the sample encode the same CDR3. The gene calls are TRBV7-2 and TRBJ2-7; D is unclear. CDR1 is SGHTA, CDR2 FQGNSA, per germline. This CDR3 spans 14 amino acids. V was cut by 1 base and J by 3 bases, with 10 bases left in between. The CDR3 DNA reads as TGTGCCAGCAGCTTAGATGGCAGTAACTACGAGCAGTACTTC. As protein: CASSLDGSNYEQYF.

This clone showed up just once. This chain links TRBV6-1 with TRBJ2-5; D gene unclear. Germline loops: CDR1 MNHNS, CDR2 SASEGT. Trimming pared 3 bases from V and 1 base from J, leaving 9 bases between. This CDR3 contains 14 residues. The CDR3 is CASSDGRAQETQYF. As DNA, the CDR3 is TGTGCCAGCAGTGACGGTAGAGCCCAAGAGACCCAGTACTTC.

The rearrangement joins TRBV11-2 to TRBJ2-5, with D tentatively TRBD1 (6 bases). Germline V lookup: CDR1 SGHAT, CDR2 FQNNGV. V gave up 0 bases and J gave up 10 bases, with 12 bases separating them. The CDR3 has 13 residues. The CDR3 loop is CASSLDGGPDQYF. The CDR3 nucleotides are TGTGCCAGCAGCTTAGATGGGGGCCCCGACCAGTACTTC.

This clone was counted between two and nine times. The rearrangement links TRBV5-1 to TRBJ2-7, with no clear D. V gave up 0 bases and J gave up 6 bases, with 10 bases separating them. The CDR3 has 13 amino acids. Germline assignment: CDR1 SGHRS and CDR2 YFSETQ. As DNA, the CDR3 is TGCGCCAGCAGCTTGGGATGGGGAATCGAGCAGTACTTC. Its protein is CASSLGWGIEQYF.

The chain employs TRBV27 and TRBJ1-2; D is possibly TRBD1 (6 bases). The V end was cut by 6 bases, the J end by 5 bases, with 10 bases between. CDR1 is MNHEY, CDR2 SMNVEV, per germline (reference sequence). The CDR3 has 12 residues. The CDR3 is CASRTGPYGYTF. DNA for the CDR3: TGTGCCAGCAGAACAGGGCCATATGGCTACACCTTC.

The rearrangement uses TRBV19 and TRBJ2-7, with D unresolved. The CDR3 is 15 amino acids. Germline CDR1 is LNHDA and CDR2 is SQIVND (reference sequence). Trimming pared 0 bases from V and 0 bases from J, leaving 9 bases between. The CDR3 spells CASSIEAEDSYEQYF. CDR3 bases: TGTGCCAGTAGTATAGAAGCTGAGGACTCCTACGAGCAGTACTTC.

The chain combines TRBV11-2 with TRBJ1-5; D is unresolved. Germline values: CDR1 SGHAT, CDR2 FQNNGV. The ends were cut back, 0 bases at V and 7 bases at J, with 7 bases in the middle. This CDR3 has 13 amino acids. CDR3 protein: CASSLEGVQPQHF. The DNA of the CDR3 is TGTGCCAGCAGCTTAGAGGGCGTCCAGCCCCAGCATTTT.

This clone was found a few times. The chain uses TRBV9 and TRBJ2-3, with 9 bases that match TRBD2. Germline assignment: CDR1 SGDLS and CDR2 YYNGEE. J gave up 0 bases and V 4 bases, and 12 bases lay outside the gene matches. The CDR3 runs 18 residues. CDR3 coding DNA: TGTGCCAGCAGCCCGGACCTTATAGCGGGAGTAAGCACAGATACGCAGTATTTT. Its translation: CASSPDLIAGVSTDTQYF.

V and J are TRBV28 and TRBJ2-7, with TRBD2 matching 8 bases. The junction had 10 bases not matched to a gene; V was cut back by 6 bases and J by 3 bases. Germline V lookup: CDR1 MDHEN, CDR2 SYDVKM. This CDR3 has 15 residues. CDR3 region: CASSGSRGGDYEQYF. The CDR3 coding sequence is TGTGCCAGCAGCGGGAGCCGGGGGGGGGACTACGAGCAGTACTTC.

The chain employs TRBV2 and TRBJ1-4; no firm D call. V was shortened by 6 bases and J by 0 bases, with 8 bases between the two germline ends. The CDR3 runs 14 residues. Per the germline V gene, CDR1 is SNHLY and CDR2 is FYNNEI. CDR3 amino acids: CASRNEATNEKLFF. CDR3 nucleotides: TGTGCCAGCAGGAACGAGGCAACTAATGAAAAACTGTTTTTT.

The genes are TRBV2 and TRBJ2-4, with D uncertain. V lost 8 bases, J lost 3 bases, and 20 bases lay in between. The CDR3 totals 16 residues. Germline V lookup: CDR1 SNHLY, CDR2 FYNNEI. CDR3 protein: CASALGPHVDKNIQYF. The CDR3 nucleotides read TGTGCCAGCGCCCTCGGCCCCCACGTCGACAAAAACATTCAGTACTTC.

This clone was detected only a few times. The rearrangement links TRBV27 to TRBJ1-6; D uncertain. V gave up 1 base and J gave up 9 bases, with 7 bases separating them. The germline CDR1 and CDR2 sequences are MNHEY and SMNVEV (reference sequence). This CDR3 has 13 amino acids. The CDR3 region has the DNA TGTGCCAGCAGTTTATACGGCTCTTCACCCCTCCACTTT. It yields the protein CASSLYGSSPLHF.

The rearrangement joins TRBV11-1 to TRBJ2-3; D call uncertain. Trimming stripped 2 bases from V and 4 bases from J, with 7 bases between. The CDR3 has 13 amino acids. Germline values: CDR1 SGHAT, CDR2 FQDESV (reference sequence). CDR3 nucleotides: TGTGCCAGCAGCTTATTCGCCTCAGATACGCAGTATTTT. Translating gives CASSLFASDTQYF.

The J gene is TRBJ1-1, the V gene TRBV7-2; D possibly corresponds to TRBD1 (5 bases). Trimming cost V 5 bases and J 3 bases, with 13 bases left between them. Germline CDR1 is SGHTA and CDR2 is FQGNSA. This CDR3 comprises 14 residues. In DNA form, the CDR3 reads TGTGCCAGCAGCCGTAGGGGAGGTGACACTGAAGCTTTCTTT. The encoded protein is CASSRRGGDTEAFF.

The V call is TRBV29-1, the J call TRBJ1-2, with D possibly TRBD1 on 5 matching bases. This CDR3 region has 14 residues. The V end lost 1 base, the J end lost 3 bases, and 12 bases lay between the germline ends. Germline V gene lookup returns CDR1 SQVTM and CDR2 ANQGSEA. The CDR3 here is CSVEGGREYYGYTF. The CDR3 DNA is TGCAGCGTTGAAGGGGGGAGGGAGTACTATGGCTACACCTTC. Supplemented by reference TRBV29-1 and TRBJ1-2, the full variable domain reads SAVISQKPSRDICQRGTSLTIQCQVDSQVTMMFWYRQQPGQSLTLIATANQGSEATYESGFVIDKFPISRPNLTFSTLTVSNMSPEDSSIYLCSVEGGREYYGYTFGSGTRLTVV.